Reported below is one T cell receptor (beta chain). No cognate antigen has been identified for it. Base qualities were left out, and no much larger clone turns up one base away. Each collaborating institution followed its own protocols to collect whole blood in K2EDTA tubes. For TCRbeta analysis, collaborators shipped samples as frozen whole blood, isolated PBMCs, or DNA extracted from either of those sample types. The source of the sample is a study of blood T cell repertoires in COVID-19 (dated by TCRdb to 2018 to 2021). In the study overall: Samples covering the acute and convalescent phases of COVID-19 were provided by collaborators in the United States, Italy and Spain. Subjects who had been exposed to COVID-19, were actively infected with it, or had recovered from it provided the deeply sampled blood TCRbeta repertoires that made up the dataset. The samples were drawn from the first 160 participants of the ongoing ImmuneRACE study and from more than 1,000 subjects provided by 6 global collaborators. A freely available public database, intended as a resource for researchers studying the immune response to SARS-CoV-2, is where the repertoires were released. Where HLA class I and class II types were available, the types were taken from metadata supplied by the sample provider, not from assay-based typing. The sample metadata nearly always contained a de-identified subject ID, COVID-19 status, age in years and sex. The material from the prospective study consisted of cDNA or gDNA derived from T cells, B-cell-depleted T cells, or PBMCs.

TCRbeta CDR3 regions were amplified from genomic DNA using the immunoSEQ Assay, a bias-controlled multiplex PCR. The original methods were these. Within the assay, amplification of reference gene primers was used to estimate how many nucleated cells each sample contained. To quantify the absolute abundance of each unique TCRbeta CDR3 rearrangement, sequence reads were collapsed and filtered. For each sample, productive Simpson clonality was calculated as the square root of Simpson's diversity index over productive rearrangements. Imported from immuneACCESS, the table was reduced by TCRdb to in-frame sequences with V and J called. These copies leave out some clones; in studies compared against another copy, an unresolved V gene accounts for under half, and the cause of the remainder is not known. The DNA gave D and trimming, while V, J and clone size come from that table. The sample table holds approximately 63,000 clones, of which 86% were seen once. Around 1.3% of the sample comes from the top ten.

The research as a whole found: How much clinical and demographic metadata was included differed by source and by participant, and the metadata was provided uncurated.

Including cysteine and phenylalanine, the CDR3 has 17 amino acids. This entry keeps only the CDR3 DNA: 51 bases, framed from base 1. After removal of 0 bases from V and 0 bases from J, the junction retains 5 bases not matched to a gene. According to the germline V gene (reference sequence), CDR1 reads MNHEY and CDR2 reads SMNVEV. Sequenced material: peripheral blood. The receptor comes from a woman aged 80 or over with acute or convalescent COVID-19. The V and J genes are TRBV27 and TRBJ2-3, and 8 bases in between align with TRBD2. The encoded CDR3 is CASSLSIAGMSTDTQYF. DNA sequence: TGTGCCAGCAGTTTATCCATAGCGGGGATGAGCACAGATACGCAGTATTTT.